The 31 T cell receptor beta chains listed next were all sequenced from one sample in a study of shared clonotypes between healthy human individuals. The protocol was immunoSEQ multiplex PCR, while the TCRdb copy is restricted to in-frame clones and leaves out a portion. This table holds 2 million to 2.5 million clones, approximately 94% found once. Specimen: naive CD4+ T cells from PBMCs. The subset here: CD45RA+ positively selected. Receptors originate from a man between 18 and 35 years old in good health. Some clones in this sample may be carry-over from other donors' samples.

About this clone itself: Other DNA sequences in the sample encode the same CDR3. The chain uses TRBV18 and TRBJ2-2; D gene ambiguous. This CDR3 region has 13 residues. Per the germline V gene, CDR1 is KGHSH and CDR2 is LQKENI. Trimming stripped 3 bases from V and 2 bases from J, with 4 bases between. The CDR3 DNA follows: TGTGCCAGCTCACCCAGTAACACCGGGGAGCTGTTTTTT. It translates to CASSPSNTGELFF.

The CDR3 nucleotides are TGTGCCAGCTCCCCGCAAGGGACAGTGGGTGAGCAGTTCTTC. It specifies CASSPQGTVGEQFF. V is TRBV18 and J is TRBJ2-1; TRBD1 matches at 7 bases. The length of the CDR3 is 14 residues. Per germline, CDR1 KGHSH and CDR2 LQKENI. V lost 6 bases, J lost 9 bases, and 11 bases stayed unmatched.

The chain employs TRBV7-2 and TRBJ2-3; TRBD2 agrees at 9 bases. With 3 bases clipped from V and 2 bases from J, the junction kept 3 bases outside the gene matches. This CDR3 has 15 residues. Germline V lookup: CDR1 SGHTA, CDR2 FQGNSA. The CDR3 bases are TGTGCCAGCAGCTTCGCGGGGGGGTTCACAGATACGCAGTATTTT. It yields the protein CASSFAGGFTDTQYF.

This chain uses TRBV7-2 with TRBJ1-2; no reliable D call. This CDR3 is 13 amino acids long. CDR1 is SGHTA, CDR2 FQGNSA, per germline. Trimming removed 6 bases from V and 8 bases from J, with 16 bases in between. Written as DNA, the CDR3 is TGTGCCAGCAGGTTACAAACATCGGGCGGCTACACCTTC. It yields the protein CASRLQTSGGYTF.

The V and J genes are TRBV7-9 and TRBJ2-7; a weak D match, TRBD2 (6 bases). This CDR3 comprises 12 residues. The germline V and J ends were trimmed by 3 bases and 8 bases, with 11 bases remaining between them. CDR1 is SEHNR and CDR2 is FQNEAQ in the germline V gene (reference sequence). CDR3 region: CASSFQREKQYF. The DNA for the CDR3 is TGTGCCAGCAGCTTTCAACGGGAGAAGCAGTACTTC.

In DNA form, the CDR3 reads TGTGCCAGCAGTTTCCGAGGGACAGGGATGGACACTGAAGCTTTCTTT. Protein: CASSFRGTGMDTEAFF. The J gene is TRBJ1-1, the V gene TRBV27; 9 positions agree with TRBD1. This CDR3 has 16 residues. Germline V gene lookup returns CDR1 MNHEY and CDR2 SMNVEV (reference sequence). Unmatched junction bases numbered 8, after V lost 3 bases and J lost 3 bases.

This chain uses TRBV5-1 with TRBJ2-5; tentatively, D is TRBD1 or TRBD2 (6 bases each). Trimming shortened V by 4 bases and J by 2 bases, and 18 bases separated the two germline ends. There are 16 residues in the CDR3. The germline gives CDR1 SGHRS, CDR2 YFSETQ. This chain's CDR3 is CASSITFRGGQETQYF. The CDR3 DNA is TGCGCCAGCAGCATTACGTTCAGGGGAGGACAAGAGACCCAGTACTTC.

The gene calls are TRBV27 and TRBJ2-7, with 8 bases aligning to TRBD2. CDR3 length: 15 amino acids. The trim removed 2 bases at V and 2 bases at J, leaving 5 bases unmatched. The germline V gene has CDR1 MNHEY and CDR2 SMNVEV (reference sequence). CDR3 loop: CASSLGSGKAYEQYF. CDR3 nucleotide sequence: TGTGCCAGCAGTTTAGGTAGCGGGAAGGCCTACGAGCAGTACTTC.

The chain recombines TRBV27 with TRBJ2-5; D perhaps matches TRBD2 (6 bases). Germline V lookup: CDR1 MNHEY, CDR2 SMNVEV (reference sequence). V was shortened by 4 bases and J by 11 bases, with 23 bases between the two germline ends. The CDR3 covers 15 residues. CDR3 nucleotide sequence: TGTGCCAGCAGTTACTTGCGGGACCCGTCTGGCGGGCAGTACTTC. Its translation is CASSYLRDPSGGQYF.

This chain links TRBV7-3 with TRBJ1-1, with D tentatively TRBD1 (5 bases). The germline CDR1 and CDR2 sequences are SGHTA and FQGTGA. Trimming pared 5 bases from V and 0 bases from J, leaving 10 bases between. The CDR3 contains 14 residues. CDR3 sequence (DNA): TGTGCCAGCAGCCCGACGGGGGTGAACACTGAAGCTTTCTTT. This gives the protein CASSPTGVNTEAFF.

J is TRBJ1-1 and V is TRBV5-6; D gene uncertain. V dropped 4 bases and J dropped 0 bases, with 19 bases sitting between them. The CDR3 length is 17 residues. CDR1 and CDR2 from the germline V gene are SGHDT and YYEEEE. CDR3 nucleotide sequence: TGTGCCAGCAGCCCCGGGAGATTAGCTCGTATGAACACTGAAGCTTTCTTT. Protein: CASSPGRLARMNTEAFF.

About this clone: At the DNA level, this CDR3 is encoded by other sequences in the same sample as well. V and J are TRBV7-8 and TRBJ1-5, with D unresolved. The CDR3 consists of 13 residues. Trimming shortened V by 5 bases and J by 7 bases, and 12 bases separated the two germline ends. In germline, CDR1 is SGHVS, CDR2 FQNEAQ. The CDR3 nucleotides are TGTGCCAGCAGCCCCCGATGGGGACAGCCCCAGCATTTT. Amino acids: CASSPRWGQPQHF. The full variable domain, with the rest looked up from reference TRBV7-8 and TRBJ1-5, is GAGVSQSPRYKVAKRGQDVALRCDPISGHVSLFWYQQALGQGPEFLTYFQNEAQLDKSGLPSDRFFAERPEGSVSTLKIQRTQQEDSAVYLCASSPRWGQPQHFGDGTRLSIL.

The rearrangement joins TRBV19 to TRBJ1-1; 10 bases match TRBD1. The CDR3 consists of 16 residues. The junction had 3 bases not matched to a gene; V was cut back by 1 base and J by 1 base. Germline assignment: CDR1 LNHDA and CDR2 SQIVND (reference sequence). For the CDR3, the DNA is TGTGCCAGTAGTATAGGACAGGGGGCGCGGAACACTGAAGCTTTCTTT. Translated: CASSIGQGARNTEAFF.

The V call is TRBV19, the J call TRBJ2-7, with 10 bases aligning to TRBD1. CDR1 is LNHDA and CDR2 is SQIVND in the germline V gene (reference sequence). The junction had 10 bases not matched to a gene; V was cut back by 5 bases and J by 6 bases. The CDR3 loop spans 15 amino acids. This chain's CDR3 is CASSGAPGQGPEQYF. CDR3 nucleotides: TGTGCCAGTAGTGGGGCGCCGGGACAGGGGCCCGAGCAGTACTTC.

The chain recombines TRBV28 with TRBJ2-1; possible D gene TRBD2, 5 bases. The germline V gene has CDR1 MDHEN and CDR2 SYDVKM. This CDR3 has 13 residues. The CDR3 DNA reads TGTGCAGGTATAGCGCCTTCCTACAATGAGCAGTTCTTC. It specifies CAGIAPSYNEQFF.

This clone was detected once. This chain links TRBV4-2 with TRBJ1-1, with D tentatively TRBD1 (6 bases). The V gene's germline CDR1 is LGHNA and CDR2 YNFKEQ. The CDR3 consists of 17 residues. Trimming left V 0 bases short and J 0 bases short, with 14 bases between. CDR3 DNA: TGTGCCAGCAGCCAAGATGTAGGGGGTGGCATGAACACTGAAGCTTTCTTT. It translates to CASSQDVGGGMNTEAFF.

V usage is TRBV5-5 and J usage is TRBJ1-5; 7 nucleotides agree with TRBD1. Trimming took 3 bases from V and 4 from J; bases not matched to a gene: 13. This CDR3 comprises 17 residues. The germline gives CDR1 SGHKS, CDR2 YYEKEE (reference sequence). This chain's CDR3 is CASSSRQGVGRNQPQHF. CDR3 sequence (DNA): TGTGCCAGCAGCTCTAGACAGGGTGTGGGTAGAAATCAGCCCCAGCATTTT.

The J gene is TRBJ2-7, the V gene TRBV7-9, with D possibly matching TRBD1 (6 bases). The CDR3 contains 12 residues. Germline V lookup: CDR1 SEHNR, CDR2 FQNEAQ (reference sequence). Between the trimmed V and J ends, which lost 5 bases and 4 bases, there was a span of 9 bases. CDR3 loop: CASSATGYEQYF. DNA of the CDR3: TGTGCCAGCAGCGCAACAGGGTACGAGCAGTACTTC.

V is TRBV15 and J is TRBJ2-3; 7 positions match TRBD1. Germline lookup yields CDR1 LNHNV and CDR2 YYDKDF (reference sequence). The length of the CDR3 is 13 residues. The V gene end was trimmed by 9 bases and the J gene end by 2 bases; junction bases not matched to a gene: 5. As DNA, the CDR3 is TGTGCCACAGCGACAGGGCCCACAGATACGCAGTATTTT. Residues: CATATGPTDTQYF.

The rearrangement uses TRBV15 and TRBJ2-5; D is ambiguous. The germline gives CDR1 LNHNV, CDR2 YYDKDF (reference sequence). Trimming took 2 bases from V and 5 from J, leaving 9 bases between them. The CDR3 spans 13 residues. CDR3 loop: CATSRSVSETQYF. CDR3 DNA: TGTGCCACCAGCAGAAGCGTCTCGGAGACCCAGTACTTC.

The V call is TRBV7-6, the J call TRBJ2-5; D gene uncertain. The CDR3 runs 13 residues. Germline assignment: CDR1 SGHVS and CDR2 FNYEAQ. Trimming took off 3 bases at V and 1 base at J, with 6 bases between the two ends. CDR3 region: CASSFISQETQYF. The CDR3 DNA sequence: TGTGCCAGCAGCTTTATCAGCCAAGAGACCCAGTACTTC.

CDR3 in amino acids: CASSLATGGETQYF. The CDR3, as DNA: TGTGCCAGCAGCTTAGCCACGGGAGGGGAGACCCAGTACTTC. The rearrangement links TRBV7-9 to TRBJ2-5; 8 bases are shared with TRBD2. The CDR3 runs to 14 residues. Germline loops: CDR1 SEHNR, CDR2 FQNEAQ (reference sequence). Trimming cost V 0 bases and J 5 bases; bases outside gene matches: 2.

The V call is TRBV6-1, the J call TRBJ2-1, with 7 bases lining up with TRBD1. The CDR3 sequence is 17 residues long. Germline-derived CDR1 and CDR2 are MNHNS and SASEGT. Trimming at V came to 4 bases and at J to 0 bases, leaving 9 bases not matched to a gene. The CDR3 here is CASSAKSGGLSYNEQFF. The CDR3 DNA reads TGTGCCAGCAGTGCCAAGTCAGGGGGTCTCTCCTACAATGAGCAGTTCTTC.

The chain's CDR3 is CASSPIIGGRFGYTF. The DNA of the CDR3 is TGTGCCAGCAGTCCAATCATCGGGGGAAGGTTTGGCTACACCTTC. J is TRBJ1-2 and V is TRBV28; TRBD1 is a possible D gene (5 bases). V lost 5 bases to trimming and J lost 7 bases, with 20 bases between them. This CDR3 contains 15 residues. CDR1 MDHEN and CDR2 SYDVKM come from the germline V gene.

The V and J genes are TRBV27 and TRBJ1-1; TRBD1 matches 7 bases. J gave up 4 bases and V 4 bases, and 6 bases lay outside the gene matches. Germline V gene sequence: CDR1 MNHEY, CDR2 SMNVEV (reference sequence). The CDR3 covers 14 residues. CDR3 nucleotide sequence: TGTGCCAGCAGTTCGAGGGGGCTGGGCACTGAAGCTTTCTTT. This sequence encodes CASSSRGLGTEAFF.

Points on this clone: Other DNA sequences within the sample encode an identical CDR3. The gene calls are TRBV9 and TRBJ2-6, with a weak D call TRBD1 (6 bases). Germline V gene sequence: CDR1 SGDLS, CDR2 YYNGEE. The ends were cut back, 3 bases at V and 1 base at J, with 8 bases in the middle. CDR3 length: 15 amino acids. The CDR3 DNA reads TGTGCCAGCAGCGCCAGGGGTTCTGGGGCCAACGTCCTGACTTTC. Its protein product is CASSARGSGANVLTF.

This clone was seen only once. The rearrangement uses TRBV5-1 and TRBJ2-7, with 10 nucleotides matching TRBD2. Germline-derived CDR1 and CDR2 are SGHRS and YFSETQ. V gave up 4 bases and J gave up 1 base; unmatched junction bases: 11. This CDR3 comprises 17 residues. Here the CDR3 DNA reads TGCGCCAGCAGCCCGGGCACTAGCGGGATACTGTCCTACGAGCAGTACTTC. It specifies CASSPGTSGILSYEQYF. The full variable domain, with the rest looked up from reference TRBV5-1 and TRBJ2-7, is KAGVTQTPRYLIKTRGQQVTLSCSPISGHRSVSWYQQTPGQGLQFLFEYFSETQRNKGNFPGRFSGRQFSNSRSEMNVSTLELGDSALYLCASSPGTSGILSYEQYFGPGTRLTVT.

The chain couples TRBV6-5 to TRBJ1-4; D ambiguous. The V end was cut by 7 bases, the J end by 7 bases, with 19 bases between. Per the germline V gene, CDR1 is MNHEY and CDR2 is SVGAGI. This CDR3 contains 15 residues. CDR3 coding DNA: TGTGCCAGCAAAAGAAGCGCAGGTTTGGTTGAAAAACTGTTTTTT. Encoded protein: CASKRSAGLVEKLFF.

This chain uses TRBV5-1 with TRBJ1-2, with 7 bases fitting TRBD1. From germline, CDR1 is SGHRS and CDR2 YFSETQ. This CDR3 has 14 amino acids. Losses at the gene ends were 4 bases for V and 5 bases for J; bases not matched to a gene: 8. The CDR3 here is CASSPGTEGYGYTF. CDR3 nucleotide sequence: TGCGCCAGCAGCCCCGGGACAGAGGGTTATGGCTACACCTTC.

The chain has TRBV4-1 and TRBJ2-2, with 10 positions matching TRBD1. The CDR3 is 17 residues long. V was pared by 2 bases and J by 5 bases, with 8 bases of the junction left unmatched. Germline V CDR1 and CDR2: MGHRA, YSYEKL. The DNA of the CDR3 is TGCGCCAGCAGCCAAACAAGACAGGGGGCTAGAACCGGGGAGCTGTTTTTT. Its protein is CASSQTRQGARTGELFF.

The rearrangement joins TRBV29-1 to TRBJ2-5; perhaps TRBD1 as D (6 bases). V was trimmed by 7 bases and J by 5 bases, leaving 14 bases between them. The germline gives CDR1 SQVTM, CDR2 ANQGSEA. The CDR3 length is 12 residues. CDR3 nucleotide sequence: TGCAGCGCCACACAGGGATGGGAGACCCAGTACTTC. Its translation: CSATQGWETQYF.